What follows is one T cell receptor (beta chain) and its context. Its antigen is not identified. With 6 bases removed from V and 3 bases from J, the gap between germline ends came to 18 bases. CDR1 and CDR2 (germline): MNHEY, SVGAGI. This CDR3 contains 15 residues. This record belongs to a study of early T cells in non-severe SARS-CoV-2 infection. In the study overall: Chains stayed unpaired after sequencing of bulk RNA from unsorted whole blood.

The library protocol tagged individual cDNA molecules with unique molecular identifiers. Using its own MiXCR run on the 5' RACE reads, TCRdb lists one record per CDR3 protein. The sample records just under 60,000 distinct CDR3 sequences, more than 7.5% being singletons. Study observations and caveats: Matching results from VDJdb favored anti-spike CD8 responses, leaving private and CD4 specificities undetected.

The TCR was taken from an adult who was a healthcare worker with PCR-confirmed SARS-CoV-2 infection or an uninfected control (not recorded which). V usage is TRBV6-5 and J usage is TRBJ2-7; D is perhaps TRBD2 (6 bases). Sequenced material: whole blood. The CDR3 DNA sequence: TGTGCCAGCAGCCCCACTAGGCGGGATGACTACGAGCAGTACTTC. As protein: CASSPTRRDDYEQYF.